The 25 T cell receptor beta chains presented below share a single source sample, sequenced in a study of shared clonotypes between healthy human individuals. TCRdb's table, derived via immunoSEQ multiplex PCR, lists solely in-frame clones and lacks some. The data show 100,000 to 120,000 clones, with 68% seen just once and around 25% held by the top ten. The specimen sequenced was memory CD8+ T cells sorted from blood. The subset here: CD45RO+ cells pooled with CCR7-negative TemRA cells. The receptors originated from a young woman in good health.

This chain links TRBV6-1 with TRBJ2-3, with D possibly TRBD1 on 6 matching bases. The CDR3 has 15 amino acids. Germline V lookup: CDR1 MNHNS, CDR2 SASEGT. V was cut by 4 bases and J by 4 bases, with 15 bases left in between. The CDR3: CASSAGDTGADTQYF. Written as DNA, the CDR3 is TGTGCCAGCAGTGCAGGGGACACCGGGGCAGATACGCAGTATTTT.

This clone was detected only a few times. The chain has TRBV5-6 and TRBJ2-5; D is ambiguous. V dropped 6 bases and J dropped 2 bases, with 17 bases sitting between them. Germline V gene sequence: CDR1 SGHDT, CDR2 YYEEEE. The CDR3 has 15 residues. The CDR3 loop reads CASMTLVSSQETQYF. In DNA, the CDR3 is TGTGCCAGCATGACGCTCGTCAGTTCTCAAGAGACCCAGTACTTC.

V usage is TRBV15 and J usage is TRBJ2-2; a weak D match, TRBD2 (6 bases). The CDR3 totals 19 residues. Germline CDR1 LNHNV, CDR2 YYDKDF (reference sequence). Trimming removed 1 base at V and 0 bases at J, with 18 bases between. The CDR3 loop reads CATSRVGTPLLANTGELFF. CDR3 nucleotide sequence: TGTGCCACCAGCAGAGTCGGGACTCCCCTTTTAGCGAACACCGGGGAGCTGTTTTTT.

The CDR3 spells CASSPGLAGETQYF. As DNA, the CDR3 is TGTGCCAGCAGCCCCGGACTAGCGGGAGAGACCCAGTACTTC. The J gene is TRBJ2-5, the V gene TRBV28, with 11 bases aligning to TRBD2. This CDR3 is 14 amino acids long. Trimming at V came to 6 bases and at J to 4 bases, leaving 4 bases not matched to a gene. Germline V gene data show CDR1 as MDHEN and CDR2 as SYDVKM.

The chain couples TRBV2 to TRBJ2-4; TRBD1 is a possible D gene (6 bases). V shed 4 bases and J shed 5 bases, with 15 bases lying between them. The CDR3 is 15 amino acids. Germline-derived CDR1 and CDR2 are SNHLY and FYNNEI. CDR3 bases: TGTGCCAGCAGTGCAAAGACGGCAGGGGAAAACATTCAGTACTTC. Its translation is CASSAKTAGENIQYF.

This clone was found a few times. The gene calls are TRBV27 and TRBJ2-5; the match to TRBD2 covers 13 bases. The last part of the DNA fits TRBJ2-7 better; the J call may be wrong. Per the germline V gene, CDR1 is MNHEY and CDR2 is SMNVEV (reference sequence). This CDR3 is 16 amino acids long. CDR3 bases: TGTGCCAGCAGTCGGACTAGCGGGAGCTGGAACTACGAGCAGTACTTC. Translation gives CASSRTSGSWNYEQYF.

This chain connects TRBV10-1 to TRBJ2-2; D not certain. Trimming removed 3 bases at V and 7 bases at J, with 6 bases between. Germline loops: CDR1 WNHNN, CDR2 SYGVQD (reference sequence). The CDR3 is made up of 12 amino acids. The CDR3 is CASSDPHGELFF. The CDR3 nucleotides are TGCGCCAGCAGTGACCCCCACGGGGAGCTGTTTTTT.

The chain uses TRBV7-9 and TRBJ1-1, with D perhaps matching TRBD1 (5 bases). CDR1 and CDR2 from the germline V gene are SEHNR and FQNEAQ (reference sequence). V dropped 5 bases and J dropped 1 base, with 11 bases sitting between them. The CDR3 is 14 amino acids. The CDR3 is CASSRPGTNTEAFF. CDR3 coding DNA: TGTGCCAGCAGCCGTCCAGGGACGAACACTGAAGCTTTCTTT.

The gene calls are TRBV6-1 and TRBJ2-7, with 9 bases matching TRBD1. Germline V CDR1 and CDR2: MNHNS, SASEGT. The CDR3 length is 14 residues. After removal of 3 bases from V and 4 bases from J, the junction contained 4 bases not matched to a gene. CDR3 protein: CASSDGTGRYEQYF. CDR3 coding DNA: TGTGCCAGCAGTGACGGGACAGGGAGGTACGAGCAGTACTTC.

The chain is built from TRBV7-9 and TRBJ1-1; D might be TRBD1 (6 bases). This CDR3 is 17 amino acids long. Deletions cut 1 base from V and 2 bases from J, with 17 bases between. Germline V CDR1 and CDR2: SEHNR, FQNEAQ (reference sequence). CDR3 sequence reads: CASSLGWSGEGNTEAFF. CDR3 sequence (DNA): TGTGCCAGCAGCTTAGGCTGGTCAGGGGAGGGAAACACTGAAGCTTTCTTT.

This clone occurred many times. The CDR3 region has the DNA TGTGCCAGCAGTGATATCATCGGCGAAGCTTTCTTT. This gives the protein CASSDIIGEAFF. The rearrangement uses TRBV6-6 and TRBJ1-1; D uncertain. The CDR3 spans 12 residues. CDR1 MNHNY and CDR2 SVGAGI come from the germline V gene (reference sequence). The V end was cut by 5 bases, the J end by 8 bases, with 12 bases between.

The gene calls are TRBV4-2 and TRBJ1-6, with no clear D. Deletions cut 4 bases from V and 5 bases from J, with 12 bases between. CDR1 LGHNA and CDR2 YNFKEQ come from the germline V gene. This CDR3 spans 15 amino acids. The CDR3 reads CASSPWWENNSPLHF. The CDR3 DNA reads TGTGCCAGCAGCCCCTGGTGGGAAAATAATTCACCCCTCCACTTT.

The DNA for the CDR3 is TGCAGCGTAGGACAGGGCCTCGAGACCCAGTACTTC. Its protein is CSVGQGLETQYF. The chain couples TRBV29-1 to TRBJ2-5, with 8 bases fitting TRBD1. The CDR3 sequence is 12 residues long. Germline trimming cut 6 bases from V and 5 bases from J; bases unmatched to any gene: 5. Germline V gives CDR1 SQVTM, CDR2 ANQGSEA. Together with reference TRBV29-1 and TRBJ2-5, the CDR3 gives the full variable domain: SAVISQKPSRDICQRGTSLTIQCQVDSQVTMMFWYRQQPGQSLTLIATANQGSEATYESGFVIDKFPISRPNLTFSTLTVSNMSPEDSSIYLCSVGQGLETQYFGPGTRLLVL.

This clone was seen repeatedly, ten times or more. V gene TRBV25-1 combines with J gene TRBJ1-6; no reliable D call. Trimming pared 4 bases from V and 9 bases from J, leaving 13 bases between. Germline V gene sequence: CDR1 MGHDK, CDR2 SYGVNS. The CDR3 covers 14 residues. The CDR3, as DNA: TGTGCCAGCAGTGGGATGAGTGGCGGTTCACCCCTCCACTTT. Protein product: CASSGMSGGSPLHF.

The chain has TRBV13 and TRBJ2-7; 8 positions agree with TRBD1. Germline V gene lookup returns CDR1 PRHDT and CDR2 FYEKMQ (reference sequence). The ends lost 3 bases at V and 6 bases at J; junction bases unmatched: 1. This CDR3 has 12 residues. This chain's CDR3 is CASSLTGAEQYF. CDR3 bases: TGTGCCAGCAGCTTGACAGGGGCCGAGCAGTACTTC.

The chain joins TRBV27 to TRBJ2-5, with D perhaps matching TRBD2 (6 bases). The J call may be mistaken, given a closer DNA end match to TRBJ2-7. The CDR3 runs to 17 residues. Germline-derived CDR1 and CDR2 are MNHEY and SMNVEV (reference sequence). This CDR3 is CASSSHLGGAGSYEQYF. In nucleotides, the CDR3 is TGTGCCAGCAGTTCCCACCTTGGTGGGGCGGGATCCTACGAGCAGTACTTC.

Notes on this clone: Other nucleotide sequences in the sample specify the same CDR3. This sequence joins TRBV7-6 and TRBJ2-5; D possibly uses TRBD1 or TRBD2 (5 bases each). The closer fit of TRBJ2-7 to the DNA end suggests the J call may be wrong. The CDR3 extends over 13 amino acids. Looked up from germline, CDR1 is SGHVS and CDR2 is FNYEAQ. The CDR3 DNA sequence: TGTGCCAGCAGCTCGGGACCAAACTACGAGCAGTACTTC. This sequence encodes CASSSGPNYEQYF.

This clone was recorded at least ten times. The chain couples TRBV21-1 to TRBJ2-3; TRBD1 was called by the table and not checked on the DNA. TRBV21-1 is recorded as a pseudogene. The CDR3 runs to 17 residues. The DNA of the CDR3 is TGTGCCAGCAGCAAAGGAGAGGGGGCTCCTAGCACAGATACGCAGTATTTT. Protein product: CASSKGEGAPSTDTQYF.

The chain combines TRBV28 with TRBJ1-3; no firm D call. V lost 4 bases and J lost 0, with 13 bases in between. CDR1 is MDHEN and CDR2 is SYDVKM in the germline V gene. The CDR3 runs to 16 residues. Written as DNA, the CDR3 is TGTGCCAGCAGTTATCTCCCGGGGTACTCTGGAAACACCATATATTTT. Its protein is CASSYLPGYSGNTIYF.

This clone has at least ten counts. The chain employs TRBV15 and TRBJ1-5; weak D call: TRBD1 (6 bases). The length of the CDR3 is 17 residues. V gave up 4 bases and J gave up 6 bases, with 22 bases separating them. CDR1 and CDR2 from the germline V gene are LNHNV and YYDKDF (reference sequence). The CDR3 spells CATSTARDNLRSQPQHF. CDR3 in DNA: TGTGCCACCAGCACCGCTCGGGACAATTTAAGATCTCAGCCCCAGCATTTT.

This clone was counted a few times. CDR3 nucleotide sequence: TGTGCCAGCACTGTAGACAGACTCTACACCGGGGAGCTGTTTTTT. The encoded protein is CASTVDRLYTGELFF. This rearrangement joins TRBV2 to TRBJ2-2; D is possibly TRBD1 (5 bases). In germline, CDR1 is SNHLY, CDR2 FYNNEI. V lost 7 bases and J lost 3, with 15 bases in between. The CDR3 sequence is 15 residues long. Filled out from reference TRBV2 and TRBJ2-2, the complete variable domain reads EPEVTQTPSHQVTQMGQEVILRCVPISNHLYFYWYRQILGQKVEFLVSFYNNEISEKSEIFDDQFSVERPDGSNFTLKIRSTKLEDSAMYFCASTVDRLYTGELFFGEGSRLTVL.

This rearrangement joins TRBV27 to TRBJ2-1; D is tentatively TRBD1 or TRBD2 (5 bases each). CDR1 and CDR2 from the germline V gene are MNHEY and SMNVEV (reference sequence). V lost 5 bases and J lost 2, with 13 bases in between. CDR3 length equals 15 residues. The CDR3 reads CASSHGTGPYNEQFF. The CDR3 bases are TGTGCCAGCAGTCATGGCACGGGGCCCTACAATGAGCAGTTCTTC.

Many counts were recorded for this clone. Additional DNA sequences in this sample encode the identical CDR3. V usage is TRBV9 and J usage is TRBJ2-3; 8 nucleotides line up with TRBD2. This CDR3 is built from 14 residues. The V segment lost 2 bases and the J segment 6 bases; nucleotides outside the gene matches: 5. The germline CDR1 and CDR2 sequences are SGDLS and YYNGEE. CDR3 loop: CASSVSGKLDTQYF. CDR3 sequence (DNA): TGTGCCAGCAGCGTTAGCGGGAAGTTGGATACGCAGTATTTT.

The chain is built from TRBV11-3 and TRBJ2-5, with D tentatively TRBD2 (5 bases). There are 14 residues in the CDR3. Germline loops: CDR1 SGHNT, CDR2 YENEEA. Trimming took 1 base from V and 4 from J, leaving 10 bases between them. CDR3 nucleotide sequence: TGTGCCAGCAGCTTAGGCAGAGGGTCAGAGACCCAGTACTTC. Protein product: CASSLGRGSETQYF.

This clone was picked up many times. The chain couples TRBV4-2 to TRBJ2-7; D call uncertain. CDR3 length: 12 amino acids. V gave up 5 bases and J gave up 3 bases, with 8 bases separating them. Per the germline V gene, CDR1 is LGHNA and CDR2 is YNFKEQ. CDR3 loop: CASSSLDYEQYF. The DNA of the CDR3 is TGTGCCAGCAGCTCGCTGGACTACGAGCAGTACTTC.